This paragraph covers one TCR beta chain sequence. The data derive from a study of technical replicates of blood from several donors. CDR1 is SGHRS and CDR2 is YFSETQ in the germline V gene. Trimming cost V 4 bases and J 1 base, with 5 bases left between them. CDR3 length: 12 amino acids. Libraries were prepared by immunoSEQ multiplex PCR; TCRdb keeps only in-frame clonotypes and omits some of them. Counted here are 75,000 to 90,000 clones, more than 85% occurring once; the ten biggest clones make up 0.35% to 0.4%. V is TRBV5-1 and J is TRBJ1-2; D gene uncertain. The sequence was obtained from a human donor in good health. The sequenced sample was T cells isolated from PBMCs. CDR3 region: CASSADNYGYTF. CDR3 nucleotides: TGCGCCAGCAGCGCAGATAACTATGGCTACACCTTC. Variable domain in full (rest from reference TRBV5-1 and TRBJ1-2): KAGVTQTPRYLIKTRGQQVTLSCSPISGHRSVSWYQQTPGQGLQFLFEYFSETQRNKGNFPGRFSGRQFSNSRSEMNVSTLELGDSALYLCASSADNYGYTFGSGTRLTVV.